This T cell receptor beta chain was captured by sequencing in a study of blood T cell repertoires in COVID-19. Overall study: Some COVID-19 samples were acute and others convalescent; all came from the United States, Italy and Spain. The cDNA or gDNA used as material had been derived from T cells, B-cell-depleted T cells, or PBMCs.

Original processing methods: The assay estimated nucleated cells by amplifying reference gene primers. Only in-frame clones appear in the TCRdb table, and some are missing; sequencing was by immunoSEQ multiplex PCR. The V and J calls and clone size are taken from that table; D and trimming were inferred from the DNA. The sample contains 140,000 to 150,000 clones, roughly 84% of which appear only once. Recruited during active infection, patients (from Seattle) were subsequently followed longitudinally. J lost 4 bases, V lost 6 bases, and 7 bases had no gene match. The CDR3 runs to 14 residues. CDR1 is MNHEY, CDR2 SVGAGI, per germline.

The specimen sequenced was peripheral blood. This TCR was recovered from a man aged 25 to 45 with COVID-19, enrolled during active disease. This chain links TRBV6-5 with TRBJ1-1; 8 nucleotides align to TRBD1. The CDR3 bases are TGTGCCAGCAGGGAGGACAGGGTGGCCACTGAAGCTTTCTTT. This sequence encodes CASREDRVATEAFF.